Below, one T cell receptor beta chain is given with its context. Profiled with immunoSEQ multiplex PCR; TCRdb holds only in-frame clones, not every one. The data show 630,000 or so clones, 80% to 90% seen once. The sample belongs to a study of shared T cell receptors in the human thymus. Another study also made use of these data, one on human thymus T cells. Per that paper: It was healthy Finnish infants having corrective surgery for congenital heart defects who were the donors. Thymus was obtained from resections taken during corrective heart surgery. Thymic and blood repertoires appeared to carry a bias in their V and J gene usage. Thymic repertoires of unrelated individuals were reported in related research to overlap highly.

The TCR was taken from a boy less than two years old with a congenital heart defect. The sequencing input was thymocytes.

CDR3 loop: CASSFKAGGSTGELFF. The CDR3 DNA reads TGTGCCAGCAGTTTTAAGGCAGGGGGCAGCACCGGGGAGCTGTTTTTT. The chain couples TRBV28 to TRBJ2-2, with TRBD1 matching 8 bases. The CDR3 spans 16 residues. Trimming removed 3 bases from V and 4 bases from J; junction bases left unmatched: 7. Looked up from germline, CDR1 is MDHEN and CDR2 is SYDVKM.